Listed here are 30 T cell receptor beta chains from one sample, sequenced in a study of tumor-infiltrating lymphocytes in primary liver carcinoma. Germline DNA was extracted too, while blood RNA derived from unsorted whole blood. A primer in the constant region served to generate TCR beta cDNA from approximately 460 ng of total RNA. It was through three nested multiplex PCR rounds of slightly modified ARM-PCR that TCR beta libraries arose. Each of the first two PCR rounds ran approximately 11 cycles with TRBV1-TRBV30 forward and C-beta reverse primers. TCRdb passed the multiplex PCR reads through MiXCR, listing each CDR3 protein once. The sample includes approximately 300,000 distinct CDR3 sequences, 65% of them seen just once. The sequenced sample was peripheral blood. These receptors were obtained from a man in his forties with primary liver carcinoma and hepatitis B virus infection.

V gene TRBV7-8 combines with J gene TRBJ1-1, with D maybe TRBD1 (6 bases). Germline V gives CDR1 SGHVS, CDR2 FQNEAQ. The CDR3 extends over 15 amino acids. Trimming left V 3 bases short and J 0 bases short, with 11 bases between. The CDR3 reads CASSLGQGMNTEAFF. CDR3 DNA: TGTGCCAGCAGCTTGGGCCAGGGGATGAACACTGAAGCTTTCTTT.

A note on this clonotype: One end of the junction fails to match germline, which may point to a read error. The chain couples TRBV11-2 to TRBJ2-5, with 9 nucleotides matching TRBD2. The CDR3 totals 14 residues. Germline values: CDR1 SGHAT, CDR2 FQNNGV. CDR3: CASSLAGASEIQYF. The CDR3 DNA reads TGTGCGAGCAGCTTAGCGGGAGCATCGGAGATCCAGTACTTC.

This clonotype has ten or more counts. CDR3 region: CSVGRGDSNYGYTF. The CDR3 DNA reads as TGCAGCGTTGGGAGGGGGGATTCTAACTATGGCTACACCTTC. The rearrangement uses TRBV29-1 and TRBJ1-2; TRBD1 is a possible D gene (6 bases). The CDR3 loop spans 14 amino acids. The germline V gene encodes CDR1 SQVTM and CDR2 ANQGSEA. The V end was cut by 4 bases, the J end by 0 bases, with 12 bases between.

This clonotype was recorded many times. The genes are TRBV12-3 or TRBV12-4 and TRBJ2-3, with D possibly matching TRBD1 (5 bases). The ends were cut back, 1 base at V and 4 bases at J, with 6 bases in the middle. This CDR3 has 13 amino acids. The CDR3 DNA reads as TGTGCCAGCAGTTTAGGGGGCGCAGATACGCAGTATTTT. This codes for CASSLGGADTQYF.

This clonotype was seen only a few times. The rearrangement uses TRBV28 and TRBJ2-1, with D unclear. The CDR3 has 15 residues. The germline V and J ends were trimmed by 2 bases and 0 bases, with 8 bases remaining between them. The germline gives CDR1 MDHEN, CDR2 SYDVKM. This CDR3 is CASSLIGVSYNEQFF. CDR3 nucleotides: TGTGCCAGCAGTTTAATAGGAGTCTCCTACAATGAGCAGTTCTTC.

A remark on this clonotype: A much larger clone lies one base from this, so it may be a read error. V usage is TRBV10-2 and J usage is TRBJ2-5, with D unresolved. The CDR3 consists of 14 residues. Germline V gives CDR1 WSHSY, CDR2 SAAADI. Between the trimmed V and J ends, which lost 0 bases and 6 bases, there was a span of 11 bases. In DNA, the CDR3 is TGCGCCAGCAGTGAGTCAAAGCTTGCAAAGACCCAGTACTTC. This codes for CASSESKLAKTQYF.

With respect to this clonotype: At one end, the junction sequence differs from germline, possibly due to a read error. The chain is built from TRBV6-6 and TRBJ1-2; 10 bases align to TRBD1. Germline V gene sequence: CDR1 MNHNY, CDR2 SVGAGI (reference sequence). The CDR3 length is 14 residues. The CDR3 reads CTSSPTGGGYGFTF. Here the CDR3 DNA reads TGTACCAGCAGCCCGACAGGGGGCGGCTATGGCTTCACCTTC.

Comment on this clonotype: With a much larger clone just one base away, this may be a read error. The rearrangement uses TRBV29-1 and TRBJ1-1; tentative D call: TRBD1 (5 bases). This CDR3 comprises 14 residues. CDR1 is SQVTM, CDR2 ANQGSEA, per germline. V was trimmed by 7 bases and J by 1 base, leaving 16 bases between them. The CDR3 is CSASLGGKNTEAFF. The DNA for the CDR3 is TGCAGCGCCTCCCTGGGGGGGAAGAACACTGAAGCTTTCTTT.

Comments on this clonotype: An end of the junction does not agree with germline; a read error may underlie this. The CDR3 bases are TGTGCCAGCAGTTCCCTTTCGCGAGGAGAGACCAAGTACTTC. Translated: CASSSLSRGETKYF. This sequence joins TRBV11-2 and TRBJ2-5; D gene ambiguous. The CDR3 runs to 14 residues. The germline gives CDR1 SGHAT, CDR2 FQNNGV. The full variable domain, completed using reference TRBV11-2 and TRBJ2-5, is EAGVAQSPRYKIIEKRQSVAFWCNPISGHATLYWYQQILGQGPKLLIQFQNNGVVDDSQLPKDRFSAERLKGVDSTLKIQPAKLEDSAVYLCASSSLSRGETKYFGPGTRLLVL.

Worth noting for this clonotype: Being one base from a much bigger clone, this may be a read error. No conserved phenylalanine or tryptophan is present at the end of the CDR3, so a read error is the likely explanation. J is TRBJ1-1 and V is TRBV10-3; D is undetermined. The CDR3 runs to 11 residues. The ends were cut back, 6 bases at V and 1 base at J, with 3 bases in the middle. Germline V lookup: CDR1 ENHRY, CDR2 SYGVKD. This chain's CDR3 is CAIRRNTEAFI. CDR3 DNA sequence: TGTGCCATCAGAAGGAACACTGAAGCTTTCATT.

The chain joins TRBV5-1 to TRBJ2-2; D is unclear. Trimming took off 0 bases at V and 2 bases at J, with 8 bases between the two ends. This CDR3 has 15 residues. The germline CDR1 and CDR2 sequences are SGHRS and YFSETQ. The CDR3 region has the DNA TGCGCCAGCAGCTTGGTATCGAGTAACACCGGGGAGCTGTTTTTT. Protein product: CASSLVSSNTGELFF.

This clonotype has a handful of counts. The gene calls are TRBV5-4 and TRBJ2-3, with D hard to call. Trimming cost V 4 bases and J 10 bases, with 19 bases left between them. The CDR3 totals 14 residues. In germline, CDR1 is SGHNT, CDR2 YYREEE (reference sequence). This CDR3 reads CASSIPPSATAQYF. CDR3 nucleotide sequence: TGTGCCAGCAGCATCCCGCCCTCGGCCACCGCGCAGTATTTT.

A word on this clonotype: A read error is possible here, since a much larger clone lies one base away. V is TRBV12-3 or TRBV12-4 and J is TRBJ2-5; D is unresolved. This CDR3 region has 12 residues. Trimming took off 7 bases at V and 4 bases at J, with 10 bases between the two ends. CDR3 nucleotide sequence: TGTGCCAGCATTTTTTATTCAGAGACCCAGTACTTC. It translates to CASIFYSETQYF.

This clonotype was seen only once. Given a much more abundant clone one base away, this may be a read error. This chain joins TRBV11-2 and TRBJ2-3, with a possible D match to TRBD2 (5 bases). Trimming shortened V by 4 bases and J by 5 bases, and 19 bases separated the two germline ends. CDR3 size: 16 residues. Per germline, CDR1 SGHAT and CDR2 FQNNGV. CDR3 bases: TGTGCCAGCAGCTCCCCCTGGGCGGGCTCCAGAGATACGCAGTATTTT. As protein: CASSSPWAGSRDTQYF.

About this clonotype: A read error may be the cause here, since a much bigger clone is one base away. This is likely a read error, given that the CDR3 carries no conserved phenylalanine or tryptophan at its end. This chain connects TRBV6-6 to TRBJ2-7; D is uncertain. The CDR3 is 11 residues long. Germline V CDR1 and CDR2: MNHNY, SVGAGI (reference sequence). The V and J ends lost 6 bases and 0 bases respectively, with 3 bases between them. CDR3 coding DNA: TGTGCCAGCAGCCACTCCTACGAGCAGTACTAC. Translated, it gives CASSHSYEQYY.

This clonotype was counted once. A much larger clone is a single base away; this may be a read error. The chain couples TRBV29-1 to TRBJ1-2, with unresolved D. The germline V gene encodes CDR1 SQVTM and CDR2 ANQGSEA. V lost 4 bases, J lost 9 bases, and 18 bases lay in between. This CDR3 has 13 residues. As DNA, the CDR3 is TGCAGCGTTGGGGCCGCGGGGAGCGGTAGCTACACCTTC. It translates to CSVGAAGSGSYTF.

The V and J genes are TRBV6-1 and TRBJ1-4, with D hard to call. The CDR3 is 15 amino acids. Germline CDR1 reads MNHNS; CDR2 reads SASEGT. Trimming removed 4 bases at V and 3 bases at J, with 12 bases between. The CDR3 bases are TGTGCCAGCAGTGGAGAAGTTGGTGCTAATGAAAAACTGTTTTTT. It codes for CASSGEVGANEKLFF.

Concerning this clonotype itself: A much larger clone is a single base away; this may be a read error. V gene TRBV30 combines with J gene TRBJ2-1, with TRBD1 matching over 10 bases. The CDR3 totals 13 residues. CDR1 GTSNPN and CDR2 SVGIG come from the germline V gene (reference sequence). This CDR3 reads CPWSGTGVNEQFF. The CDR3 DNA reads TGTCCCTGGAGTGGGACAGGGGTGAATGAGCAGTTCTTC.

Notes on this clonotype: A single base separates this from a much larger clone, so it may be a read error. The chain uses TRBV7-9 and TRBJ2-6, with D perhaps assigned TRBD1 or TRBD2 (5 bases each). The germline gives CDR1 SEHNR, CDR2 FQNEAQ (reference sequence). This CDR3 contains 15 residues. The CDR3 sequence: CASSFGEPGANILTF. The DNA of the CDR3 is TGTGCCAGCAGCTTTGGGGAGCCTGGGGCCAACATCCTGACTTTC.

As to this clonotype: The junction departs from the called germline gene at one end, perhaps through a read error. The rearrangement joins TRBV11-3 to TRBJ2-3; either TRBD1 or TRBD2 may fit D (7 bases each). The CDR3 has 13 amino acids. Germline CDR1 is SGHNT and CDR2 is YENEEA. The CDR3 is CASRFSGTDTQYF. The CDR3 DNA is TGTGCCAGCAGGTTCAGCGGGACAGATACGCAATATTTT.

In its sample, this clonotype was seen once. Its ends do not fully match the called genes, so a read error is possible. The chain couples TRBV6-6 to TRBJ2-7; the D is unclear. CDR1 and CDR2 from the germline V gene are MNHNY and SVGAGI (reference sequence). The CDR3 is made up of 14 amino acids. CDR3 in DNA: TGCGCCTGCAGTTACTCGCTGGCAGCGCCGAGGCAGTACTTC. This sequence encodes CACSYSLAAPRQYF.

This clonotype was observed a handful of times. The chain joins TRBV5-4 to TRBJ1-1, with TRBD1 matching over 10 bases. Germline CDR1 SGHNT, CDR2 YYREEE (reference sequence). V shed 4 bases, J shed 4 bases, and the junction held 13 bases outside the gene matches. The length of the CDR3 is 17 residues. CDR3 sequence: CASSPGTGTGEGTEAFF. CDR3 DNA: TGTGCCAGCAGCCCTGGAACCGGGACAGGGGAGGGCACTGAAGCTTTCTTT.

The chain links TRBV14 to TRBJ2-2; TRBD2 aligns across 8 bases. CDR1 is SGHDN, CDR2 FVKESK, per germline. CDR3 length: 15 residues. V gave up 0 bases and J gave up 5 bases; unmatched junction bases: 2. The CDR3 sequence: CASSQELAATGELFF. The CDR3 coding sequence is TGTGCCAGCAGCCAAGAACTAGCGGCGACCGGGGAGCTGTTTTTT.

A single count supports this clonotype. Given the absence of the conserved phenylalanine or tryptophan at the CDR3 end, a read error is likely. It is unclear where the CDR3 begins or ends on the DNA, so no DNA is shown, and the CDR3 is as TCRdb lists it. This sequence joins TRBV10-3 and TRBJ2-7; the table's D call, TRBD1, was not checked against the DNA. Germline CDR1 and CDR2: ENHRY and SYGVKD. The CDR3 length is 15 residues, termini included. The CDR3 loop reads CAIRGPGQGSYEQYL.

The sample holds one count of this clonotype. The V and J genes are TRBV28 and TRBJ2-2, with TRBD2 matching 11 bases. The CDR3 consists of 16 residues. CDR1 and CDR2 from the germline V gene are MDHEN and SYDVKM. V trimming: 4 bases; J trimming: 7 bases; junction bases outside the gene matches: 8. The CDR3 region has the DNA TGTGCCAGCAGTTCCACTAGCGGGAGACCCATCGGGGAGCTGTTTTTT. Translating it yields CASSSTSGRPIGELFF.

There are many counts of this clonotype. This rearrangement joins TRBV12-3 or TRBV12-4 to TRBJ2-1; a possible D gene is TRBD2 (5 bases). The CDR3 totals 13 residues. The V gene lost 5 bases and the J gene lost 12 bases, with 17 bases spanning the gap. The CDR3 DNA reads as TGTGCCAGCAGTCCCCTCGATCTTCGGGGGCAGTTCTTC. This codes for CASSPLDLRGQFF.

CDR3 residues: CASNDWGLGDYTF. CDR3 coding DNA: TGTGCCAGCAATGACTGGGGTCTTGGCGATTACACCTTC. The chain combines TRBV6-1 with TRBJ1-2; D is ambiguous. V was trimmed by 7 bases and J by 11 bases, leaving 20 bases between them. The CDR3 sequence is 13 residues long. Germline assignment: CDR1 MNHNS and CDR2 SASEGT.

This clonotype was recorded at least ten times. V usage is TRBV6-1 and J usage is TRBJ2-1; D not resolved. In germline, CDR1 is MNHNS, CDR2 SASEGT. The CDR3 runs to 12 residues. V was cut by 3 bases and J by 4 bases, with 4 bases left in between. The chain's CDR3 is CASSDGYNEQFF. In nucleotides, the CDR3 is TGTGCCAGCAGTGACGGGTACAATGAGCAGTTCTTC.

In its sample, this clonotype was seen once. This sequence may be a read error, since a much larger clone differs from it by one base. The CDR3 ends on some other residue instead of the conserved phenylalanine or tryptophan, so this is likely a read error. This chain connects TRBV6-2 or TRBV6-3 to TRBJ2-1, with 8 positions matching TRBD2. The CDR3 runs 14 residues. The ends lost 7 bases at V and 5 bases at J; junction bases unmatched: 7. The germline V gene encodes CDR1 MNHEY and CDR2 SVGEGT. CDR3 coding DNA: TGTGCCAGCAAGTCGACTAGCGATAACAATGAGCAGTTCTTA. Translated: CASKSTSDNNEQFL.

The CDR3 region is CAWSKGGQETQYF. The CDR3 coding sequence is TGTGCCTGGAGTAAGGGAGGGCAAGAGACCCAGTACTTC. The chain has TRBV30 and TRBJ2-5; 7 nucleotides align to TRBD2. The length of the CDR3 is 13 residues. V dropped 2 bases and J dropped 2; count of bases not matched to a gene: 2. In germline, CDR1 is GTSNPN, CDR2 SVGIG (reference sequence).